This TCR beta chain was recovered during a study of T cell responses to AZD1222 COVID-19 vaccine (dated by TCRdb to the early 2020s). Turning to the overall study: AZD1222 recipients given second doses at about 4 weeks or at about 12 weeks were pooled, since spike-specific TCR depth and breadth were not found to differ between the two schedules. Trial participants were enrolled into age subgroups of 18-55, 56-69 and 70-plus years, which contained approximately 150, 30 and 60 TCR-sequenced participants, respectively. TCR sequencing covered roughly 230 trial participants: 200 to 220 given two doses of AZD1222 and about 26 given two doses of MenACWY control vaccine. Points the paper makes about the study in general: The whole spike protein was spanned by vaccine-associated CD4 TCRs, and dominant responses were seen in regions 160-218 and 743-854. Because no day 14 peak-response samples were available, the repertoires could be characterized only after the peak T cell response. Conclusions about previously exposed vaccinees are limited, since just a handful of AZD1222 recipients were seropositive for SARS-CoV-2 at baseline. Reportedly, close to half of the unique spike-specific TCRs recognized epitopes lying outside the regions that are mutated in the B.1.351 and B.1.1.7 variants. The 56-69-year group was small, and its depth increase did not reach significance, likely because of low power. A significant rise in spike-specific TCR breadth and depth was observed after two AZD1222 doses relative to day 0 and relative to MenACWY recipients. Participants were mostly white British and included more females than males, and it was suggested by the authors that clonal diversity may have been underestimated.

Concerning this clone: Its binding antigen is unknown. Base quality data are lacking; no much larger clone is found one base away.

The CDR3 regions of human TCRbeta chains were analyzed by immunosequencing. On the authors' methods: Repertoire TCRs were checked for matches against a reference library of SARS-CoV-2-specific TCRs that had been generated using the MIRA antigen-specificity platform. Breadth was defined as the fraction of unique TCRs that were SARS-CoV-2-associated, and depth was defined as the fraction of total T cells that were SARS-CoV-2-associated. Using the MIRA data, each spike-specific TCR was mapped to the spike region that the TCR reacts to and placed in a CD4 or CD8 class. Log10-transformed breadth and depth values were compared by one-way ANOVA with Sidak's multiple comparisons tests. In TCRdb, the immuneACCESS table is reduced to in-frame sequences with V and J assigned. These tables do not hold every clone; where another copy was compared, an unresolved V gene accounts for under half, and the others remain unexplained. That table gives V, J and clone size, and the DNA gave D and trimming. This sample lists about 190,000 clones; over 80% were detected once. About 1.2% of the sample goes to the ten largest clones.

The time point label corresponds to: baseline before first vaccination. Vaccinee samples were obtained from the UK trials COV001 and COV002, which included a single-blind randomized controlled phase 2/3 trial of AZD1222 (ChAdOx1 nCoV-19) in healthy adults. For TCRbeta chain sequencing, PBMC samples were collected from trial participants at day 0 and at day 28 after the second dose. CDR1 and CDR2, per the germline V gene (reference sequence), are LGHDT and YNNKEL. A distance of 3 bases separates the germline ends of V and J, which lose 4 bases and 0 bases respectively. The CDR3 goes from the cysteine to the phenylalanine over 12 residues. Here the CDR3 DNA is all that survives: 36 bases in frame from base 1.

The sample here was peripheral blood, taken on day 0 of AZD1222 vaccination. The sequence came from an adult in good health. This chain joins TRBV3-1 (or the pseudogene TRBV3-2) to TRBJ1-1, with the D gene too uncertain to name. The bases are TGTGCCAGCAGCCTACTGAACACTGAAGCTTTCTTT. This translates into CASSLLNTEAFF.